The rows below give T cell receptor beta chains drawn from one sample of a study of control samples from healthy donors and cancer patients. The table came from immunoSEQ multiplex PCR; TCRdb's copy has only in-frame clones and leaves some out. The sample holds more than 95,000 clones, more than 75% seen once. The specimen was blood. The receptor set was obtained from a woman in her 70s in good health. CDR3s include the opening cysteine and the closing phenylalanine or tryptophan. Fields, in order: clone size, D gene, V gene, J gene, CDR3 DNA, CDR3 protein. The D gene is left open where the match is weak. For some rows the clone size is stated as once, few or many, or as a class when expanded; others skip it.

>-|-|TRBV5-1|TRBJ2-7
TGCGCCAGCAGCATACGGGGGCAAGGCGACGAGCAGTACTTC
CASSIRGQGDEQYF
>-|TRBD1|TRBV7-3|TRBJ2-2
TGTGCCAGCAGCTCTCGGACAGGGATCACCGGGGAGCTGTTTTTT
CASSSRTGITGELFF
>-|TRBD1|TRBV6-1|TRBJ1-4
TGTGCCAGCAGTGAACTTAACAGGGGAGGGGGTGTCGCTAATGAAAAACTGTTTTTT
CASSELNRGGGVANEKLFF
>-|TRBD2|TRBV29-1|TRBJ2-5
TGCAGCGAAGCGGGGCCTCGAGAGACCCAGTACTTC
CSEAGPRETQYF
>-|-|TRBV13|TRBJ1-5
TGTGCCAGCAGCTTAGGCCGAGGAGTCGATCAGCCCCAGCATTTT
CASSLGRGVDQPQHF
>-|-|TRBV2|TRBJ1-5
TGTGCCAGCAGGAGGGACCCCGGGGGCAATCAGCCCCAGCATTTT
CASRRDPGGNQPQHF
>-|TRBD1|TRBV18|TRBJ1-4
TGTGCCAGCTCACCCGGGACAGGGGCGGATGAAAAACTGTTTTTT
CASSPGTGADEKLFF
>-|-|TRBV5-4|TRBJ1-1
TGTGCCAGCAGCCCCTCACGGGGGGATGATACTGAAGCTTTCTTT
CASSPSRGDDTEAFF
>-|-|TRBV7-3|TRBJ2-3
TGTGCCAGCAGCTTAAAGGCGGGCGGGACTCGCCAGTATTTT
CASSLKAGGTRQYF
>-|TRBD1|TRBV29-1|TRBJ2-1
TGCAGCGTTGAGGGTCAGGGGGCTAGTGAGCAGTTCTTC
CSVEGQGASEQFF
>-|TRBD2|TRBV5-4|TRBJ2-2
TGTGCCAGCAGCACCGGGACTAGCGGGGGGGCCTACGGCGGGGAGCTGTTTTTT
CASSTGTSGGAYGGELFF
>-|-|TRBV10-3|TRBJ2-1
TGTGCCATCCAGACTACACGGACAGATGAGCAGTTCTTC
CAIQTTRTDEQFF
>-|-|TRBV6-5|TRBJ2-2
TGTGCCAGCAGCTACGTATGGGACACCGGGGAGCTGTTTTTT
CASSYVWDTGELFF
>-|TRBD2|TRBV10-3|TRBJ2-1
TGTGCCATCAGTGATGGACTAGCGGGGGGGTACAATGAGCAGTTCTTC
CAISDGLAGGYNEQFF
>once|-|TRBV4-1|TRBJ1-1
TGCGCCAGCAGCCCCGGGCCTCTCGAAGCTTTCTTT
CASSPGPLEAFF
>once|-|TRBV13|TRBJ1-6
TGTGCCAGCAGCTTAGGCGACACGGGGGTTTCACCCCTCCACTTT
CASSLGDTGVSPLHF
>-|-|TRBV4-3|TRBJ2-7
TGCGCCAGCAGCCAAGAGCAGGGGAGCTACGAGCAGTACTTC
CASSQEQGSYEQYF
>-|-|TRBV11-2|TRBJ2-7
TGTGCCAGCAGCCCCGCCCGGGCCTACGAGCAGTACTTC
CASSPARAYEQYF
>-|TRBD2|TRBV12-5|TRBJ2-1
TGTGCTAGTGGTTTGAGTGCGGGGGGAACATCCGAGCAGTTCTTC
CASGLSAGGTSEQFF
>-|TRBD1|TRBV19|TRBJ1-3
TGTGCCAGTAGTATTCGACAGGGGGCTACTGGAAACACCATATATTTT
CASSIRQGATGNTIYF
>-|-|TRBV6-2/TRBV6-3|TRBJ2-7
TGTGCCAGCAGCCCAGGGGGGCGCGGACCCACCTACGAGCAGTACTTC
CASSPGGRGPTYEQYF
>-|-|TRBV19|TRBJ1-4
TGTGCCAGTAAAACAGGGATTCAATCTTCCCAGGGACTGTTTTTT
CASKTGIQSSQGLFF
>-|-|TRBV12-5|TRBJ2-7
TGTGCTAGTGGTTTGTATGGCGGGCCCTACGAGCAGTACTTC
CASGLYGGPYEQYF
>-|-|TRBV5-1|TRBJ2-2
TGCGCCAGCAGCTTGGTCCAGAACACCGGGGAGCTGTTTTTT
CASSLVQNTGELFF
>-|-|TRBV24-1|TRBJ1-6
TGTGCCACCAGTGCGGGGACCTCGCCCCTCCACTTT
CATSAGTSPLHF
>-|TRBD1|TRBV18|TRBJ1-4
TGTGCCAGCTCACCTGTGTCGACAGGGGGGCCGGGTAATGAAAAACTGTTTTTT
CASSPVSTGGPGNEKLFF
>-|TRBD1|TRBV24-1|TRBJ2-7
TGTGCCACCAGTGATTCGGGACAGGTCTACGAGCAGTACTTC
CATSDSGQVYEQYF
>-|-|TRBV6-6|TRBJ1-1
TGTGCCAGCAGAACTGGACAGATGAACACTGAAGCTTTCTTT
CASRTGQMNTEAFF
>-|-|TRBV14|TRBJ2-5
TGTGCCAGCCGATACAGGGAAGAGACCCAGTACTTC
CASRYREETQYF
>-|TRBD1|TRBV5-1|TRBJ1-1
TGCGCCAGCAGCGGAGGAGGGACAGCCACTGAAGCTTTCTTT
CASSGGGTATEAFF
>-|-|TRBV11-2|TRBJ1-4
TGTGCCAGCAGTTCAGGGGTTTCGGAAAAACTGTTTTTT
CASSSGVSEKLFF
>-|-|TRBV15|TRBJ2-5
TGTGCCACCAGCAGAGATGTGCAGAATCAAGAGACCCAGTACTTC
CATSRDVQNQETQYF
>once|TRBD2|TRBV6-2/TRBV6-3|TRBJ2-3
TGTGCCAGCAGTTACTCGATATTGGGTGCGCGGGGGGGAAGCACAGATACGCAGTATTTT
CASSYSILGARGGSTDTQYF
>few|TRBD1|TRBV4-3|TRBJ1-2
TGCGCCAGCAGCCTTGACAGGGCTAGCTATGGCTACACCTTC
CASSLDRASYGYTF
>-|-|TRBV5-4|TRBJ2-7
TGTGCCAGCAGCTTGGATCAGGGGCCCTACGAGCAGTACTTC
CASSLDQGPYEQYF
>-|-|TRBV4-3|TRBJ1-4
TGCGCCAGCAGCCAATTGACGGGGCTTAATGAAAAACTGTTTTTT
CASSQLTGLNEKLFF
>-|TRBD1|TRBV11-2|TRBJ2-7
TGTGCCAGCAGCCCGAAGACACAGGGGAGCTACGAGCAGTACTTC
CASSPKTQGSYEQYF
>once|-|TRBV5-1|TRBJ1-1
TGCGCCAGCAGCGTAAAGGATCCGTTAATCAGAGCTTTCTTT
CASSVKDPLIRAFF
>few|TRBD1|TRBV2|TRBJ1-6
TGTGCCAGCAGTGAAGGGCAGGGGGAATCACCCCTCCACTTT
CASSEGQGESPLHF
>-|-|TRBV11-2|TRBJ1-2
TGTGCCAGCAGCTTAGATGGGCGGGAAGCCTATGGCTACACCTTC
CASSLDGREAYGYTF
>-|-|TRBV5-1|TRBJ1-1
TGCGCCAGCAGCGGCGGGTCTAACACTGAAGCTTTCTTT
CASSGGSNTEAFF
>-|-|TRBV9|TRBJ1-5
TGTGCCAGCAGCGTTGGCAATCAGCCCCAGCATTTT
CASSVGNQPQHF
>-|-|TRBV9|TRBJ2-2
TGTGTCAGCAGCGCTTCGTTGGAGGGGGATTTAACCGGGGAGCTGTTTTTT
CVSSASLEGDLTGELFF
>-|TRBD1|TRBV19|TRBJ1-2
TGTGCCAGTAGTCGAGGACAGGGAGGGGGCTATGGCTACACCTTC
CASSRGQGGGYGYTF
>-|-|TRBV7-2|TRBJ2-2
TGTGCCAGCAGCCCGGGGACCCACTCCCCCGGGGAGCTGTTTTTT
CASSPGTHSPGELFF
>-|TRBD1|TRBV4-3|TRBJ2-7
TGCGCCAGCAGCCCGGGACAGGGGTATAACCCCTCCTACGAGCAGTACTTC
CASSPGQGYNPSYEQYF
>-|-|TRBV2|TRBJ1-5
TGTGCCAGCACCCGGGACAGCAATCAGCCCCAGCATTTT
CASTRDSNQPQHF
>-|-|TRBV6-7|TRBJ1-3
TGTGCCAGCACCCCGCGAGGGGTAGGAAACACCATATATTTT
CASTPRGVGNTIYF
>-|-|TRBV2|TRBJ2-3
TGTGCAAGGGGCGAAAATACGCAGTATTTT
CARGENTQYF
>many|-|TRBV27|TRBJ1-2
TGTGCCAGCAGTTTAAGTTCAGACTATGGCTACACCTTC
CASSLSSDYGYTF
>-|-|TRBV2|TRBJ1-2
TGTGCCAGCAGTGGGGCCCCTGGTGGTGGCTACACCTTC
CASSGAPGGGYTF
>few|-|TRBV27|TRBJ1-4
TGTGCCAGCAGTTTCTATCGAGGTTCGGAAAAACTGTTTTTT
CASSFYRGSEKLFF
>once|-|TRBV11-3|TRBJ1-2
TGTGCCAGCAGCTTTGGATACGGACAAACAGACGGCTATGGCTACACCTTC
CASSFGYGQTDGYGYTF
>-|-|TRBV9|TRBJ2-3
TGTGCCAGCAGCGCGGACAGTTTTTTGGATACGCAGTATTTT
CASSADSFLDTQYF